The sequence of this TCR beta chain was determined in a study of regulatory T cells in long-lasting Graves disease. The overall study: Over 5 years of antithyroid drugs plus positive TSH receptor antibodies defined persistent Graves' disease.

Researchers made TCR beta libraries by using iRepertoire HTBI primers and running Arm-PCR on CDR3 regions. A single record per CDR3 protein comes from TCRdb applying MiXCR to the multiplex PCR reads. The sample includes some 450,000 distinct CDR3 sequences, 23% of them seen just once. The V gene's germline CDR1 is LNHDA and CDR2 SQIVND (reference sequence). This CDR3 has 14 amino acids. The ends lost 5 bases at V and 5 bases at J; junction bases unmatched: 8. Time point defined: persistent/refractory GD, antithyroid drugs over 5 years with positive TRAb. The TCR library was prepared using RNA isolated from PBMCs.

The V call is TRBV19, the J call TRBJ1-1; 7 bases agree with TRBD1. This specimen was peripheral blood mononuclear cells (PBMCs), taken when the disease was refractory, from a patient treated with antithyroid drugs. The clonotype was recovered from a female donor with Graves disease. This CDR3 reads CASSARDRLTEAFF. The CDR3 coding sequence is TGTGCCAGTAGTGCCCGGGACAGACTAACTGAAGCTTTCTTT.